This entry lists 26 T cell receptor beta chains sequenced from one sample in a study of PD-1 and CTLA-4 blockade in melanoma. Repertoires were generated with immunoSEQ multiplex PCR, while TCRdb's copy carries only in-frame clones and drops some. The table shows 30,000 or so clones, with around 90% occurring only once. The sample in question was CD8+ T cells from peripheral blood, obtained from a patient given anti-PD-1 treatment. The receptors shown here come from a human donor with melanoma.

The rearrangement uses TRBV6-4 and TRBJ2-3; 10 bases agree with TRBD2. The V and J ends lost 2 bases and 2 bases, in that order; junction bases with no gene match: 1. Per germline, CDR1 MRHNA and CDR2 SNTAGT. There are 15 residues in the CDR3. The CDR3 DNA is TGTGCCAGCAGTGACAGCGGGGGGGCCACAGATACGCAGTATTTT. This sequence encodes CASSDSGGATDTQYF.

This clone was observed a single time. The V and J genes are TRBV27 and TRBJ2-2; 9 bases are a match to TRBD1. The V gene's germline CDR1 is MNHEY and CDR2 SMNVEV (reference sequence). Germline trimming cut 5 bases from V and 5 bases from J; bases unmatched to any gene: 3. The CDR3 extends over 14 amino acids. Here the CDR3 reads CASSAGTGTGELFF. CDR3 DNA sequence: TGTGCCAGCAGTGCCGGGACAGGGACCGGGGAGCTGTTTTTT.

The chain joins TRBV11-2 to TRBJ2-3; D perhaps matches TRBD2 (6 bases). Trimming took off 4 bases at V and 2 bases at J, with 22 bases between the two ends. CDR1 and CDR2 (germline): SGHAT, FQNNGV. The CDR3 runs to 18 residues. Here the CDR3 reads CASSSLSGEMMNTDTQYF. The CDR3 DNA follows: TGTGCCAGCAGCTCTCTATCGGGGGAGATGATGAACACAGATACGCAGTATTTT.

V gene TRBV5-1 combines with J gene TRBJ2-1; 8 nucleotides match TRBD2. The CDR3 runs to 13 residues. V gave up 2 bases and J gave up 9 bases; unmatched junction bases: 4. The germline CDR1 and CDR2 sequences are SGHRS and YFSETQ. The CDR3 reads CASSFGLAVEQFF. CDR3 DNA sequence: TGCGCCAGCAGCTTTGGACTAGCCGTTGAGCAGTTCTTC. The full variable domain, completed using reference TRBV5-1 and TRBJ2-1, is KAGVTQTPRYLIKTRGQQVTLSCSPISGHRSVSWYQQTPGQGLQFLFEYFSETQRNKGNFPGRFSGRQFSNSRSEMNVSTLELGDSALYLCASSFGLAVEQFFGPGTRLTVL.

The genes are TRBV30 and TRBJ1-1; TRBD1 might be the D (5 bases). Germline CDR1 reads GTSNPN; CDR2 reads SVGIG (reference sequence). Trimming left V 7 bases short and J 4 bases short, with 22 bases between. The CDR3 consists of 15 residues. Here the CDR3 reads CASEGVGAVGTEAFF. For the CDR3, the DNA is TGTGCCTCGGAAGGCGTCGGGGCGGTAGGCACTGAAGCTTTCTTT. Looking up the rest from reference TRBV30 and TRBJ1-1 gives the full variable domain: SQTIHQWPATLVQPVGSPLSLECTVEGTSNPNLYWYRQAAGRGLQLLFYSVGIGQISSEVPQNLSASRPQDRQFILSSKKLLLSDSGFYLCASEGVGAVGTEAFFGQGTRLTVV.

V and J are TRBV5-1 and TRBJ2-3, with D perhaps TRBD2 (6 bases). Per germline, CDR1 SGHRS and CDR2 YFSETQ. The CDR3 sequence is 13 residues long. V dropped 5 bases and J dropped 5 bases, with 12 bases sitting between them. The CDR3 is CASREGRGDTQYF. Here the CDR3 DNA reads TGCGCCAGCAGGGAGGGCCGGGGAGATACGCAGTATTTT. The variable domain in full, with the rest retrieved from reference TRBV5-1 and TRBJ2-3, is KAGVTQTPRYLIKTRGQQVTLSCSPISGHRSVSWYQQTPGQGLQFLFEYFSETQRNKGNFPGRFSGRQFSNSRSEMNVSTLELGDSALYLCASREGRGDTQYFGPGTRLTVL.

The chain recombines TRBV15 with TRBJ1-1; D call uncertain. Germline V gives CDR1 LNHNV, CDR2 YYDKDF (reference sequence). CDR3 length: 13 residues. V was shortened by 1 base and J by 2 bases, with 5 bases between the two germline ends. The CDR3 nucleotides read TGTGCCACCAGCAGAGCACTTAACACTGAAGCTTTCTTT. It translates to CATSRALNTEAFF.

CDR3 loop: CASSFPGFNYGYTF. Written as DNA, the CDR3 is TGTGCCAGCAGCTTCCCGGGATTCAACTATGGCTACACCTTC. The chain has TRBV7-9 and TRBJ1-2; D is ambiguous. The CDR3 covers 14 residues. The V end was cut by 3 bases, the J end by 2 bases, with 10 bases between. Germline CDR1 is SEHNR and CDR2 is FQNEAQ (reference sequence).

This chain links TRBV9 with TRBJ2-7; 14 bases line up with TRBD2. Germline lookup yields CDR1 SGDLS and CDR2 YYNGEE. The V segment lost 2 bases and the J segment 7 bases; nucleotides outside the gene matches: 2. The CDR3 has 14 amino acids. The DNA for the CDR3 is TGTGCCAGCAGCGTGGGGACTAGCGGGAGTGAGCAGTACTTC. Encoded protein: CASSVGTSGSEQYF.

The J gene is TRBJ1-5, the V gene TRBV5-1; D not certain. Looked up from germline, CDR1 is SGHRS and CDR2 is YFSETQ. The CDR3 is made up of 15 amino acids. Between the trimmed V and J ends, which lost 1 base and 0 bases, there was a span of 8 bases. CDR3 bases: TGCGCCAGCAGCTTGTGGGGTATTAGCAATCAGCCCCAGCATTTT. Translation: CASSLWGISNQPQHF. Variable domain in full (rest from reference TRBV5-1 and TRBJ1-5): KAGVTQTPRYLIKTRGQQVTLSCSPISGHRSVSWYQQTPGQGLQFLFEYFSETQRNKGNFPGRFSGRQFSNSRSEMNVSTLELGDSALYLCASSLWGISNQPQHFGDGTRLSIL.

The chain is built from TRBV9 and TRBJ2-2, with D perhaps matching TRBD1 (5 bases). Germline V gene data show CDR1 as SGDLS and CDR2 as YYNGEE. V dropped 0 bases and J dropped 3 bases, with 9 bases sitting between them. The CDR3 length is 15 residues. CDR3 sequence (DNA): TGTGCCAGCAGCGTAGAAAGGGGTTACACCGGGGAGCTGTTTTTT. Amino acid sequence: CASSVERGYTGELFF.

The rearrangement joins TRBV12-3 or TRBV12-4 to TRBJ2-7, with D maybe TRBD1 (6 bases). The CDR3 totals 13 residues. With 1 base removed from V and 4 bases from J, the gap between germline ends came to 8 bases. CDR3 region: CASSLGQGYEQYF. The CDR3 nucleotides read TGTGCCAGCAGTTTAGGCCAGGGGTACGAGCAGTACTTC.

This clone was seen more than once but under ten times. The chain recombines TRBV27 with TRBJ1-5; 12 nucleotides align to TRBD1. This CDR3 has 16 residues. V lost 5 bases and J lost 3; bases outside the gene matches: 5. Germline lookup yields CDR1 MNHEY and CDR2 SMNVEV (reference sequence). Here the CDR3 DNA reads TGTGCCAGCAGTCCTCGGGACAGGGGGCTCAATCAGCCCCAGCATTTT. This codes for CASSPRDRGLNQPQHF.

The chain links TRBV18 to TRBJ2-7; perhaps D is TRBD1 or TRBD2 (5 bases each). From germline, CDR1 is KGHSH and CDR2 LQKENI. The CDR3 is 14 residues long. V lost 2 bases, J lost 3 bases, and 11 bases lay in between. DNA of the CDR3: TGTGCCAGCTCACCAGAGCCAGGGAGCTACGAGCAGTACTTC. Translated, it gives CASSPEPGSYEQYF.

This clone came up once. The chain joins TRBV29-1 to TRBJ2-1; TRBD1 or TRBD2 may be the D gene (7 bases each). The CDR3 is 14 residues long. V was cut by 1 base and J by 5 bases, with 12 bases left in between. Per germline, CDR1 SQVTM and CDR2 ANQGSEA. The CDR3: CSVEATGRDNEQFF. The CDR3 bases are TGCAGCGTTGAAGCGACAGGGAGGGACAATGAGCAGTTCTTC.

This chain joins TRBV28 and TRBJ1-5; D is unresolved. The germline CDR1 and CDR2 sequences are MDHEN and SYDVKM. The CDR3 has 13 amino acids. Trimming removed 11 bases from V and 2 bases from J, with 13 bases in between. The CDR3 protein is CASFPGGNQPQHF. CDR3 coding DNA: TGTGCCTCTTTCCCCGGGGGCAATCAGCCCCAGCATTTT.

The chain carries TRBV6-5 and TRBJ1-5, with D tentatively TRBD1 (6 bases). The CDR3 totals 14 residues. Germline-derived CDR1 and CDR2 are MNHEY and SVGAGI. V was cut by 4 bases and J by 4 bases, with 11 bases left in between. CDR3 region: CASSSSTGNQPQHF. The CDR3 DNA is TGTGCCAGCAGTTCCTCAACAGGGAATCAGCCCCAGCATTTT.

The chain carries TRBV2 and TRBJ1-1, with D maybe TRBD1 (6 bases). There are 11 residues in the CDR3. Germline loops: CDR1 SNHLY, CDR2 FYNNEI. V lost 8 bases to trimming and J lost 4 bases, with 8 bases between them. Here the CDR3 reads CASLDSTEAFF. Here the CDR3 DNA reads TGTGCCAGCCTGGACAGCACTGAAGCTTTCTTT.

The chain recombines TRBV27 with TRBJ2-1; TRBD1 aligns across 7 bases. CDR3 size: 13 residues. Unmatched junction bases numbered 1, after V lost 4 bases and J lost 4 bases. The germline V gene has CDR1 MNHEY and CDR2 SMNVEV (reference sequence). The CDR3 loop is CASSSTGYNEQFF. Here the CDR3 DNA reads TGTGCCAGCAGTTCGACAGGGTACAATGAGCAGTTCTTC.

The chain joins TRBV6-1 to TRBJ1-4; D remains unclear. Trimming shortened V by 3 bases and J by 8 bases, and 7 bases separated the two germline ends. Germline V gene data show CDR1 as MNHNS and CDR2 as SASEGT. The CDR3 is 12 residues long. The CDR3 sequence: CASSDGVEKLFF. CDR3 nucleotide sequence: TGTGCCAGCAGTGACGGGGTGGAAAAACTGTTTTTT.

This chain connects TRBV14 to TRBJ1-2, with 9 positions matching TRBD1. After removal of 4 bases from V and 4 bases from J, the junction contained 4 bases not matched to a gene. This CDR3 region has 14 residues. Germline V CDR1 and CDR2: SGHDN, FVKESK. The chain's CDR3 is CASSRRDRAYGYTF. In DNA, the CDR3 is TGTGCCAGCAGCCGACGGGACAGGGCCTATGGCTACACCTTC.

The chain couples TRBV13 to TRBJ2-7; 9 bases agree with TRBD1. Germline V gene sequence: CDR1 PRHDT, CDR2 FYEKMQ (reference sequence). The junction had 5 bases not matched to a gene; V was cut back by 1 base and J by 4 bases. This CDR3 has 15 amino acids. The DNA of the CDR3 is TGTGCCAGCAGCTTAGTAGGGGACAGGGCTTACGAGCAGTACTTC. This codes for CASSLVGDRAYEQYF.

This clone has just one count. The CDR3 region is CASSAPVANIQYF. The CDR3 region has the DNA TGTGCCAGCAGTGCTCCGGTTGCTAACATTCAGTACTTC. This chain joins TRBV28 and TRBJ2-4; no clear D gene. The CDR3 has 13 residues. Germline lookup yields CDR1 MDHEN and CDR2 SYDVKM. Trimming cost V 5 bases and J 7 bases, with 12 bases left between them.

The gene calls are TRBV19 and TRBJ2-1, with a tentative D call TRBD1 (6 bases). The CDR3 extends over 20 amino acids. In germline, CDR1 is LNHDA, CDR2 SQIVND (reference sequence). V lost 6 bases and J 4 bases, leaving 31 bases between the germline ends. The CDR3 loop reads CASSLMDSPRTTFGYNEQFF. The CDR3 bases are TGTGCCAGTAGCCTGATGGACAGTCCTAGAACTACTTTTGGGTACAATGAGCAGTTCTTC.

V usage is TRBV28 and J usage is TRBJ1-1, with 7 positions matching TRBD1. J gave up 6 bases and V 5 bases, and 6 bases lay outside the gene matches. Germline loops: CDR1 MDHEN, CDR2 SYDVKM. CDR3 length equals 13 residues. The DNA of the CDR3 is TGTGCCAGCAGTCAGGGGACAGCCCCTGAAGCTTTCTTT. Translating gives CASSQGTAPEAFF. The complete variable domain, with remaining parts taken from reference TRBV28 and TRBJ1-1, reads DVKVTQSSRYLVKRTGEKVFLECVQDMDHENMFWYRQDPGLGLRLIYFSYDVKMKEKGDIPEGYSVSREKKERFSLILESASTNQTSMYLCASSQGTAPEAFFGQGTRLTVV.

The chain has TRBV19 and TRBJ2-1; 7 bases match TRBD2. This CDR3 contains 15 residues. After removal of 5 bases from V and 8 bases from J, the junction contained 12 bases not matched to a gene. Germline V gene data show CDR1 as LNHDA and CDR2 as SQIVND (reference sequence). CDR3 in amino acids: CASSPTSYGVHEQFF. The CDR3, as DNA: TGTGCCAGTAGTCCGACTAGCTACGGAGTCCATGAGCAGTTCTTC.